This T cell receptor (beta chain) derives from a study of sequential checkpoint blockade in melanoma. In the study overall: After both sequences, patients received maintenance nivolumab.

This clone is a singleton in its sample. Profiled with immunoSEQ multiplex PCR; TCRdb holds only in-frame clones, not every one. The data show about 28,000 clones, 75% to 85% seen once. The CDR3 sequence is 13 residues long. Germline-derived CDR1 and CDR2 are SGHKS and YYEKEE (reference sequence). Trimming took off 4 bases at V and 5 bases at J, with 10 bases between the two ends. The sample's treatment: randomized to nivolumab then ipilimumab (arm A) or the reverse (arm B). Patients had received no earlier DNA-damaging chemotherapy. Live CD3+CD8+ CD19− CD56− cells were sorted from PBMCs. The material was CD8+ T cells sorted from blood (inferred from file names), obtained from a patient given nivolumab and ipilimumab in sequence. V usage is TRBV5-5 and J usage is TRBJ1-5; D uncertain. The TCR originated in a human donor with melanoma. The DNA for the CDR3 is TGTGCCAGCAGCGTGAGGTGGGATCAGCCCCAGCATTTT. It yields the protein CASSVRWDQPQHF.